The next 24 T cell receptor beta chains were all read from a single sample in a study of tumor-infiltrating lymphocytes in primary liver carcinoma. The investigators made TCR beta cDNA from about 510 ng total RNA, using a constant-region primer. Researchers made the TCR beta libraries by running three nested multiplex PCR rounds with slightly modified ARM-PCR. TRBV1-TRBV30 forward primers paired with a C-beta reverse primer drove the first two PCR rounds, about 11 cycles each. TCRdb redid the calling of the multiplex PCR reads with MiXCR, one entry per CDR3 protein. The repertoire holds 95,000 to 150,000 distinct CDR3 sequences, with around two thirds as singletons. From unsorted bulk tissue weighing about 18-30 mg, DNA and RNA were co-extracted. The specimen was liver tumor tissue from sampling region 1. Subset in this sample: tumor region T1, superior pole. The origin of the receptors is a woman aged 60-75 years with primary liver carcinoma and hepatitis B virus infection.

The chain is built from TRBV5-1 and TRBJ1-1, with TRBD1 identical over 7 bases. The CDR3 is 16 residues long. With V trimmed by 1 base and J by 0 bases, 6 bases remained unmatched. The germline V gene encodes CDR1 SGHRS and CDR2 YFSETQ. CDR3 sequence reads: CASSLQTRGLNTEAFF. CDR3 nucleotide sequence: TGCGCCAGCAGCTTGCAGACCAGGGGGTTGAACACTGAAGCTTTCTTT. Full variable domain (rest looked up from reference TRBV5-1 and TRBJ1-1): KAGVTQTPRYLIKTRGQQVTLSCSPISGHRSVSWYQQTPGQGLQFLFEYFSETQRNKGNFPGRFSGRQFSNSRSEMNVSTLELGDSALYLCASSLQTRGLNTEAFFGQGTRLTVV.

This chain connects TRBV11-2 to TRBJ2-5; a possible D gene is TRBD1 (6 bases). V lost 1 base to trimming and J lost 9 bases, with 15 bases between them. Germline CDR1 SGHAT, CDR2 FQNNGV. The CDR3 has 14 residues. This CDR3 is CASSLAGRGESQYF. In DNA, the CDR3 is TGTGCCAGCAGCTTAGCGGGCAGGGGAGAATCCCAGTACTTC.

The chain combines TRBV11-3 with TRBJ2-3, with 7 bases identical to TRBD1. There are 14 residues in the CDR3. In germline, CDR1 is SGHNT, CDR2 YENEEA. The CDR3 DNA follows: TGTGCTAGTAGCCATCGGACAGGCATAGATACGCAGTATTTT. Its translation is CASSHRTGIDTQYF.

Concerning this clonotype: A read error may explain this, as a much larger clone is one base away. The V and J genes are TRBV6-5 and TRBJ1-6; D might be TRBD1 (6 bases). Germline CDR1 reads MNHEY; CDR2 reads SVGAGI. This CDR3 region has 19 residues. In DNA form, the CDR3 reads TGTGCCACCAGTCCCCTCGGGAGGGGGATACGCTCCTATAATTCACCCCTCCACTTT. Amino acid sequence: CATSPLGRGIRSYNSPLHF.

For this clonotype: Given a much more abundant clone one base away, this may be a read error. The rearrangement joins TRBV12-3 or TRBV12-4 to TRBJ2-7; 9 bases fit TRBD1. V shed 6 bases and J 5 bases; nucleotides not matched to a gene: 11. CDR3 size: 15 residues. The CDR3 loop reads CASSRSRDRADEQYF. CDR3 bases: TGTGCCAGCAGCAGGTCTCGGGACAGGGCGGACGAGCAGTACTTC.

This clonotype was recorded at least ten times. The V and J genes are TRBV6-5 and TRBJ2-7; perhaps D is TRBD1 or TRBD2 (5 bases each). CDR3 length equals 14 residues. Germline V gene data show CDR1 as MNHEY and CDR2 as SVGAGI. Trimming removed 0 bases from V and 6 bases from J, with 12 bases in between. CDR3: CASSYSSGRGEQYF. CDR3 bases: TGTGCCAGCAGTTACTCGTCGGGGCGAGGCGAGCAGTACTTC.

Regarding this clonotype: An end of the junction does not agree with germline; a read error may underlie this. The gene calls are TRBV11-2 and TRBJ1-1; D uncertain. The CDR3 is 15 amino acids. Germline V gene data show CDR1 as SGHAT and CDR2 as FQNNGV. The CDR3 region has the DNA TGTACCAGCAGTCGTGAACTAGGAGGGAACACTGAAGCTTTCTTT. It encodes CTSSRELGGNTEAFF.

This clonotype has at least ten counts. The chain carries TRBV6-5 and TRBJ2-7; 8 positions agree with TRBD1. Germline CDR1 MNHEY, CDR2 SVGAGI. With 6 bases clipped from V and 1 base from J, the junction kept 2 bases outside the gene matches. The CDR3 sequence is 13 residues long. The CDR3 DNA reads TGTGCCAGCAGGAGACAGGGGTCCTACGAGCAGTACTTC. Translating it yields CASRRQGSYEQYF.

The chain employs TRBV11-2 and TRBJ2-3; a weak D match, TRBD2 (5 bases). Trimming pared 3 bases from V and 6 bases from J, leaving 13 bases between. CDR1 and CDR2 (germline): SGHAT, FQNNGV. The CDR3 totals 14 residues. CDR3 DNA sequence: TGTGCCAGCAGCTTCGCTAGCACCCGGGATACGCAGTATTTT. Protein: CASSFASTRDTQYF.

Regarding this clonotype: One end of the junction is discordant with germline, which a read error may explain. This chain uses TRBV11-3 with TRBJ2-1; D is perhaps TRBD2 (6 bases). This CDR3 has 15 amino acids. Germline V gene lookup returns CDR1 SGHNT and CDR2 YENEEA. The CDR3 loop is CASGFRDGSTNEQFF. The CDR3 DNA reads as TGTGCCAGCGGCTTTCGGGACGGGAGCACTAATGAGCAGTTCTTC.

As to this clonotype: One end of the junction fails to match germline, which may point to a read error. CDR3 residues: CSVESGAGGLETQCF. For the CDR3, the DNA is TGCAGCGTTGAGTCCGGGGCAGGGGGTCTGGAGACCCAGTGCTTC. This sequence joins TRBV29-1 and TRBJ2-5; 7 nucleotides match TRBD1. Germline-derived CDR1 and CDR2 are SQVTM and ANQGSEA. CDR3 length: 15 residues.

Worth noting for this clonotype: Since the CDR3 does not end with the conserved phenylalanine or tryptophan, this likely comes from a read error. The chain couples TRBV6-6 to TRBJ1-4; weak D call: TRBD1 (5 bases). Looked up from germline, CDR1 is MNHNY and CDR2 is SVGAGI (reference sequence). The CDR3 has 14 residues. This CDR3 reads CAISYGAAGEKLFL. The CDR3 DNA follows: TGTGCCATCAGTTACGGGGCGGCGGGTGAAAAACTGTTTCTT.

This clonotype has a count of ten or more. This sequence joins TRBV12-3 or TRBV12-4 and TRBJ2-5; D not resolved. The CDR3 spans 14 residues. Trimming took 5 bases from V and 1 from J, leaving 11 bases between them. The CDR3 region has the DNA TGTGCCAGCAGTCCGACGGAGACCCAAGAGACCCAGTACTTC. The encoded protein is CASSPTETQETQYF.

As concerns this clonotype: This is likely a read error, given that the CDR3 carries no conserved phenylalanine or tryptophan at its end. The chain joins TRBV11-2 to TRBJ2-1; either TRBD1 or TRBD2 may supply D (5 bases each). V lost 3 bases and J 10 bases, leaving 13 bases between the germline ends. Germline V gene data show CDR1 as SGHAT and CDR2 as FQNNGV. The CDR3 is made up of 13 amino acids. The CDR3 sequence: CASSFSRGGEQFL. CDR3 nucleotides: TGTGCCAGCAGCTTCTCTAGGGGCGGGGAGCAGTTCCTC.

Of note for this clonotype: One junction end disagrees with the germline gene, perhaps due to a read error. V gene TRBV28 combines with J gene TRBJ1-2, with a weak D call TRBD1 (6 bases). CDR1 is MDHEN and CDR2 is SYDVKM in the germline V gene. The CDR3 is 15 residues long. In nucleotides, the CDR3 is TGTGCGAGCAGCAGACCCGGGACACGGAACTATGGCTACACCTTC. Protein product: CASSRPGTRNYGYTF.

Comments on this clonotype: Since no conserved phenylalanine or tryptophan closes the CDR3, a read error is the likely cause. V is TRBV11-2 and J is TRBJ2-2; D not certain. Germline V gives CDR1 SGHAT, CDR2 FQNNGV. The CDR3 covers 13 residues. Trimming took off 1 base at V and 9 bases at J, with 9 bases between the two ends. CDR3 nucleotides: TGTGCCAGCAGCTTAGGTCTGGCCTGGGAGCTGTTTTCT. Its translation: CASSLGLAWELFS.

This clonotype has a single count. One end of the junction does not line up with germline, which may come from a read error. The chain carries TRBV11-2 and TRBJ2-1; D is unclear. This CDR3 comprises 12 residues. The germline CDR1 and CDR2 sequences are SGHAT and FQNNGV. Here the CDR3 DNA reads TGTGCCAGCAGTTTAGGAAAGAATGAGCAGGTCTTC. This codes for CASSLGKNEQVF. Together with reference TRBV11-2 and TRBJ2-1, the CDR3 gives the full variable domain: EAGVAQSPRYKIIEKRQSVAFWCNPISGHATLYWYQQILGQGPKLLIQFQNNGVVDDSQLPKDRFSAERLKGVDSTLKIQPAKLEDSAVYLCASSLGKNEQVFGPGTRLTVL.

Concerning this clonotype itself: Given a much more abundant clone one base away, this may be a read error. The chain links TRBV10-1 to TRBJ2-3, with TRBD2 matching over 7 bases. The CDR3 spans 16 residues. Per germline, CDR1 WNHNN and CDR2 SYGVQD (reference sequence). CDR3 coding DNA: TGCGCCAACAGTGACCCGGGACTGGGAGGGTTGGATACGCAGTATTTT. It translates to CANSDPGLGGLDTQYF.

Ten or more counts support this clonotype. The chain uses TRBV12-3 or TRBV12-4 and TRBJ2-3, with D unclear. The CDR3 sequence is 12 residues long. V gave up 6 bases and J gave up 7 bases, with 11 bases separating them. The CDR3 sequence is CASSLRPYTQYF. CDR3 DNA: TGTGCCAGCAGCCTCCGGCCGTATACGCAGTATTTT.

Remarks on this clonotype: A read error is possible here, since a much larger clone lies one base away. Without the conserved terminal phenylalanine or tryptophan, this CDR3 likely stems from a read error. V is TRBV12-5 and J is TRBJ2-3, with TRBD1 identical over 8 bases. This CDR3 has 15 residues. The V gene end was trimmed by 7 bases and the J gene end by 2 bases; junction bases not matched to a gene: 8. From germline, CDR1 is LGHNT and CDR2 FRNRAP. Here the CDR3 DNA reads TGTGCTAGTGATACCGGACAGGGCATCACAGATACGCAGTATTCT. It translates to CASDTGQGITDTQYS.

Note on this clonotype: The junction differs from germline at one of its ends, possibly a read error. V usage is TRBV5-1 and J usage is TRBJ2-3; 7 bases line up with TRBD2. Germline V gene lookup returns CDR1 SGHRS and CDR2 YFSETQ. There are 13 residues in the CDR3. The CDR3 bases are TGCACCAGCAGCCATCGCGGGGGTTCTACGCAGTATTTT. Its translation is CTSSHRGGSTQYF. Using reference TRBV5-1 and TRBJ2-3 for the parts outside the CDR3, the full variable domain is KAGVTQTPRYLIKTRGQQVTLSCSPISGHRSVSWYQQTPGQGLQFLFEYFSETQRNKGNFPGRFSGRQFSNSRSEMNVSTLELGDSALYLCTSSHRGGSTQYFGPGTRLTVL.

The chain recombines TRBV7-8 with TRBJ1-2; D not resolved. The CDR3 is 14 residues long. V lost 5 bases to trimming and J lost 8 bases, with 18 bases between them. The germline CDR1 and CDR2 sequences are SGHVS and FQNEAQ. The CDR3 sequence is CASSPLGSGQGYTF. The CDR3 DNA sequence: TGTGCCAGCAGCCCCCTGGGCAGTGGGCAAGGCTACACCTTC.

To note about this clonotype: The junction differs from germline at one of its ends, possibly a read error. This chain links TRBV12-3 or TRBV12-4 with TRBJ1-1; 9 nucleotides match TRBD1. The CDR3 extends over 17 amino acids. The CDR3 reads CAGSSDRGAVLNTEAFF. In DNA, the CDR3 is TGTGCCGGCAGCTCGGACAGGGGCGCGGTGTTGAACACTGAAGCTTTCTTT.

The chain employs TRBV29-1 and TRBJ2-5, with D possibly matching TRBD1 (5 bases). CDR1 is SQVTM, CDR2 ANQGSEA, per germline. This CDR3 region has 14 residues. The germline V and J ends were trimmed by 3 bases and 8 bases, with 19 bases remaining between them. DNA of the CDR3: TGCAGCGTTGAGGCGCAGCAGGGTAGGGAAACCCAGTACTTC. This sequence encodes CSVEAQQGRETQYF.